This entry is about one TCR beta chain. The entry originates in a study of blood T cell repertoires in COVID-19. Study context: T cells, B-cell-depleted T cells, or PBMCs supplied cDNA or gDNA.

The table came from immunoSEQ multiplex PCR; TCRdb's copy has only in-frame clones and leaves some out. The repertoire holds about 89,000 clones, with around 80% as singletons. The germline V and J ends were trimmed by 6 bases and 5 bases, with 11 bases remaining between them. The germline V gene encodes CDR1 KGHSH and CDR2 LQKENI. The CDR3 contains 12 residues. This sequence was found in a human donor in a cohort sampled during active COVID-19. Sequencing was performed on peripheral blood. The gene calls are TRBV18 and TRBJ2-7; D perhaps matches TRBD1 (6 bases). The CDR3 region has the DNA TGTGCCAGCTCGTCGCAGGGGAACGAGCAGTACTTC. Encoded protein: CASSSQGNEQYF. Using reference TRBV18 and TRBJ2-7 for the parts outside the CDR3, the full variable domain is NAGVMQNPRHLVRRRGQEARLRCSPMKGHSHVYWYRQLPEEGLKFMVYLQKENIIDESGMPKERFSAEFPKEGPSILRIQQVVRGDSAAYFCASSSQGNEQYFGPGTRLTVT.